The T cell receptor (beta chain) described here comes from a study of CD8 T cells in Susac syndrome. CD8+ and CD4+ blood T cells underwent TCR beta sequencing. The multiple sclerosis control cohort comprised treatment-naive individuals presenting with stable or active relapsing-remitting disease. In contrast to the negatively isolated CD8+ and CD4+ T cells, TEMRA cells were FACS-enriched. Random-hexamer reverse transcription was applied to roughly 0.5 to 1 ug RNA. The CDR3 of TCR beta was amplified by immunoSEQ multiplex PCR across 54 Vbeta and 13 Jbeta. TCRdb passed the immunoSEQ multiplex PCR reads through MiXCR, listing each CDR3 protein once. The repertoire holds some 140,000 distinct CDR3 sequences, 75% to 90% seen once, with more than 0.5% in the top ten. The CDR3 length is 16 residues. CDR1 is SGHVS, CDR2 FQNEAQ, per germline. V was trimmed by 0 bases and J by 7 bases, leaving 16 bases between them.

The genes are TRBV7-8 and TRBJ1-5, with a weak D call TRBD1 (6 bases). The sequencing input was CD8+ T cells from PBMCs. This receptor was identified in a human donor with multiple sclerosis. In DNA form, the CDR3 reads TGTGCCAGCAGCTTAGCGCCTGGGGGGGGCGGCCAGCCCCAGCATTTT. Protein: CASSLAPGGGGQPQHF.